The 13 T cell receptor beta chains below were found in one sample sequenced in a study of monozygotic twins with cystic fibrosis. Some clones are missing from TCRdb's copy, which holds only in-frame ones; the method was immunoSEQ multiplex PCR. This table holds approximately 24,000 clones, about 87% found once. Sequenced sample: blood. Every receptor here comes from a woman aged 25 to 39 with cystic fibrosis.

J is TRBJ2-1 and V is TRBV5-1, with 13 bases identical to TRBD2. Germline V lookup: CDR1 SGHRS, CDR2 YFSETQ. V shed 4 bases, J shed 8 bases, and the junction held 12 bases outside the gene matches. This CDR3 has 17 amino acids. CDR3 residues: CASSARATSGGLDEQFF. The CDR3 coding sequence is TGCGCCAGCAGCGCACGAGCGACTAGCGGGGGGTTGGATGAGCAGTTCTTC. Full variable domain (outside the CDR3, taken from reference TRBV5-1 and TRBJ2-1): KAGVTQTPRYLIKTRGQQVTLSCSPISGHRSVSWYQQTPGQGLQFLFEYFSETQRNKGNFPGRFSGRQFSNSRSEMNVSTLELGDSALYLCASSARATSGGLDEQFFGPGTRLTVL.

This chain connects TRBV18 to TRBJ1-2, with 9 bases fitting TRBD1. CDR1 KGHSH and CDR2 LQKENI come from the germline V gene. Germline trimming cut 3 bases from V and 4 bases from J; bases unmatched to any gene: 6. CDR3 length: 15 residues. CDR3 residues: CASSPAEGQGYGYTF. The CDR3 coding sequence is TGTGCCAGCTCACCGGCCGAGGGACAGGGCTATGGCTACACCTTC.

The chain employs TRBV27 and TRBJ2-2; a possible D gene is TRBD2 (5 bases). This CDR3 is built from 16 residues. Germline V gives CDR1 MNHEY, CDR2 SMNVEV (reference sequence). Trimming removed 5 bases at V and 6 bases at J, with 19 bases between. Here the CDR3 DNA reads TGTGCCAGCAGTCCCTTGAGAGGGAAGGGTGCCGGGGAGCTGTTTTTT. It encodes CASSPLRGKGAGELFF.

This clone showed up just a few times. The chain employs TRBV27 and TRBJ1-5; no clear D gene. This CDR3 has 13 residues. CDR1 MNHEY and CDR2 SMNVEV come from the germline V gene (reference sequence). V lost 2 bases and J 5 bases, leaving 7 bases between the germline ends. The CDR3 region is CASSLGRYQPQHF. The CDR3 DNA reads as TGTGCCAGCAGTTTAGGGCGGTATCAGCCCCAGCATTTT.

CDR3 bases: TGTGCCACCAGCAGTTTAAGTTTGGCAGATACGCAGTATTTT. Protein product: CATSSLSLADTQYF. This chain uses TRBV15 with TRBJ2-3; D gene ambiguous. The ends were cut back, 3 bases at V and 4 bases at J, with 11 bases in the middle. The germline CDR1 and CDR2 sequences are LNHNV and YYDKDF (reference sequence). This CDR3 comprises 14 residues.

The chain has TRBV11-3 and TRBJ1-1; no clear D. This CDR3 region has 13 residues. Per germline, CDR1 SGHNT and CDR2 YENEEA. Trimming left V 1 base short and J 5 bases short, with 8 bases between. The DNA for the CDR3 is TGTGCCAGCAGCTTAGTTGCGAGAACTGAAGCTTTCTTT. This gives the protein CASSLVARTEAFF.

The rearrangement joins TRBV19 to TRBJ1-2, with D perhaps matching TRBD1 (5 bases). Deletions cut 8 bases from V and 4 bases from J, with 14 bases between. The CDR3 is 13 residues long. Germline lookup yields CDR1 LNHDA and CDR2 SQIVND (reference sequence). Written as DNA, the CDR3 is TGTGCCAGTTGTCCAGGGATCCCCTATGGCTACACCTTC. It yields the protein CASCPGIPYGYTF.

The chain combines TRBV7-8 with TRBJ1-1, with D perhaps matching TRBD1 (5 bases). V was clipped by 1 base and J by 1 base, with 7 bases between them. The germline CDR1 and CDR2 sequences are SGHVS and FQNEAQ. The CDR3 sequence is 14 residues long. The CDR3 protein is CASSLGGPNTEAFF. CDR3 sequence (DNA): TGTGCCAGCAGCTTAGGGGGCCCGAACACTGAAGCTTTCTTT.

This CDR3 reads CASSEGRDRDYNEQFF. The CDR3 DNA sequence: TGCGCCAGCAGCGAAGGGCGGGACAGAGATTACAATGAGCAGTTCTTC. This chain links TRBV5-1 with TRBJ2-1; weak D call: TRBD1 (7 bases). Germline V gives CDR1 SGHRS, CDR2 YFSETQ. The germline V and J ends were trimmed by 4 bases and 4 bases, with 18 bases remaining between them. The CDR3 has 16 residues.

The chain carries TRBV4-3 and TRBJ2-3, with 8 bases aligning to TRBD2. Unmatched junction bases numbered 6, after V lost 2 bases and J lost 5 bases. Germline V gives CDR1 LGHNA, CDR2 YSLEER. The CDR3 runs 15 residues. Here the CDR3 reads CASSQPGGVRDTQYF. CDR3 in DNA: TGCGCCAGCAGCCAACCCGGGGGGGTCAGAGATACGCAGTATTTT.

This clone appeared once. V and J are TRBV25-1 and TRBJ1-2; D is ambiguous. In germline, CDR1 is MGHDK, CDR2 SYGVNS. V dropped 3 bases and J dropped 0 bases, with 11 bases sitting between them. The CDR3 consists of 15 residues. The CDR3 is CASSEMDGTNYGYTF. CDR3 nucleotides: TGTGCCAGCAGTGAGATGGACGGAACTAACTATGGCTACACCTTC.

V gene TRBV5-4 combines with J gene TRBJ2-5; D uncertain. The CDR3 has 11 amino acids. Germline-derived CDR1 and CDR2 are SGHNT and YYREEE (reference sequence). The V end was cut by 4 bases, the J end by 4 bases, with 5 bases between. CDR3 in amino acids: CASSLRETQYF. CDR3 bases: TGTGCCAGCAGCCTTCGAGAGACCCAGTACTTC.

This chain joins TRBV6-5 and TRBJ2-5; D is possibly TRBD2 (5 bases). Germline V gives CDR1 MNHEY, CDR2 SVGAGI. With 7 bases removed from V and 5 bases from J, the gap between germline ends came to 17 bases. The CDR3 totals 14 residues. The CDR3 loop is CASNPRGLTETQYF. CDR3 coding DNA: TGTGCCAGCAACCCGCGAGGGTTAACGGAGACCCAGTACTTC.